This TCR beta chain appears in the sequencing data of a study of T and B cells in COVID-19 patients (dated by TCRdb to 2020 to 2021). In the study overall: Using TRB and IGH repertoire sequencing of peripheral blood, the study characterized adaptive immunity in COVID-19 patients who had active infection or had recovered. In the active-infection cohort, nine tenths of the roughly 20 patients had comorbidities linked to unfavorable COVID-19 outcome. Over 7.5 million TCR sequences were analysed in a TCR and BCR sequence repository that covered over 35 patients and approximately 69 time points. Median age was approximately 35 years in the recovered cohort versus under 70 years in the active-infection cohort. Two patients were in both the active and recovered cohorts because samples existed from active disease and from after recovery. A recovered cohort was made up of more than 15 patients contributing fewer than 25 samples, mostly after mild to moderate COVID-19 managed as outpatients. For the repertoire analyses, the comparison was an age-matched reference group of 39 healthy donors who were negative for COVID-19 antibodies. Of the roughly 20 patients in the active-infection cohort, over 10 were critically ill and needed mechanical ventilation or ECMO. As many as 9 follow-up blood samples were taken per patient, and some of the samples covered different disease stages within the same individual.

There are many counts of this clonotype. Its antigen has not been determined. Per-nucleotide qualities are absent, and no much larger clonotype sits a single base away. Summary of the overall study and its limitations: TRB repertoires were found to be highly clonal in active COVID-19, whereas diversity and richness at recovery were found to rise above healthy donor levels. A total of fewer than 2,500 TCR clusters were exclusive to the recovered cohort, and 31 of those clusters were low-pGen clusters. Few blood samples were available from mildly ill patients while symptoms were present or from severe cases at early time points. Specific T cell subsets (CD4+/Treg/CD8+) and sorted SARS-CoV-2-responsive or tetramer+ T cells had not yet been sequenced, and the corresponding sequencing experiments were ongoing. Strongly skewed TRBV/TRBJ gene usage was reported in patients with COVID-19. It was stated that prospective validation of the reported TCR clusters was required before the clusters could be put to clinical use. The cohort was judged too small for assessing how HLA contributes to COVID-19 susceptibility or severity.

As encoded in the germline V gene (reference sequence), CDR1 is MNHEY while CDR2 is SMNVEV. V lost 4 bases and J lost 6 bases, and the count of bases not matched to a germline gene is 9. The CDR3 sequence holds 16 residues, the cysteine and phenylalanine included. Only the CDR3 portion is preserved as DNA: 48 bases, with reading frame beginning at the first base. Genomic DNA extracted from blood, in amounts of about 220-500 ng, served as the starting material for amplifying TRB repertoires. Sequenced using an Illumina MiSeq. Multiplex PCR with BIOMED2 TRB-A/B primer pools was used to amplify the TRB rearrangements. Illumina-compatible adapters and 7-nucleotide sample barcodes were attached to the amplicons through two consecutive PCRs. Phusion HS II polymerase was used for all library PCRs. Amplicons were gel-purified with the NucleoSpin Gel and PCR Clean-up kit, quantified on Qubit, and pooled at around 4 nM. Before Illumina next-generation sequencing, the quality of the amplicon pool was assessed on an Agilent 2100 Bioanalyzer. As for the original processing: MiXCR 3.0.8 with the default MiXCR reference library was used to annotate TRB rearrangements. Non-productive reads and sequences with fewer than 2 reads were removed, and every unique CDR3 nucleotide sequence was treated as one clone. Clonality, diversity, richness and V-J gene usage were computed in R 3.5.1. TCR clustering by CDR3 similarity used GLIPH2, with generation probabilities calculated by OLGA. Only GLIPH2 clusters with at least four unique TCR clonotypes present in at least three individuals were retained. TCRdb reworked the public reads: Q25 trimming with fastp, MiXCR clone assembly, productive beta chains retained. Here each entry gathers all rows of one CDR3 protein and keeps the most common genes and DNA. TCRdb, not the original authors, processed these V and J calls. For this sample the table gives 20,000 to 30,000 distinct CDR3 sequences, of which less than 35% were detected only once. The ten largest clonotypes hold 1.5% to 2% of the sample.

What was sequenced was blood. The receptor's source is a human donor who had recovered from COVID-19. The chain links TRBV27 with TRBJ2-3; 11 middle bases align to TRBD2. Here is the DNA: TGTGCCAGCAGTTCGTCCGGGACTAGCGGTATGGATACGCAGTATTTT. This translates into CASSSSGTSGMDTQYF.